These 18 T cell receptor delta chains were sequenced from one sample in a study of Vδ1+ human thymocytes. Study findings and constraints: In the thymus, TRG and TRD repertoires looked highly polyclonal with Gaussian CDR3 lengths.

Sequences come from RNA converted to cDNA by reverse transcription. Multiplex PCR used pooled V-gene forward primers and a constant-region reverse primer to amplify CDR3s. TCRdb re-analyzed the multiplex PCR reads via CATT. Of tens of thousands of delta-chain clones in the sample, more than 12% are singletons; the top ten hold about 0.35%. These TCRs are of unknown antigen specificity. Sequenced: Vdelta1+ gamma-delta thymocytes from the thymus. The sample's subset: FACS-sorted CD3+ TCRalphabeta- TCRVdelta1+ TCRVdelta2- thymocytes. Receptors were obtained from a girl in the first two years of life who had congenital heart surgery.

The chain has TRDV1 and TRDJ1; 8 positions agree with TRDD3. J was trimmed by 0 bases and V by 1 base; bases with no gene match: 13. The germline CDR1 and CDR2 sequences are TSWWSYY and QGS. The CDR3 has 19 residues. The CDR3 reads CALGEPWATGGSYTDKLIF. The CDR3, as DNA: TGTGCTCTTGGGGAACCCTGGGCAACTGGGGGGTCATACACCGATAAACTCATCTTT.

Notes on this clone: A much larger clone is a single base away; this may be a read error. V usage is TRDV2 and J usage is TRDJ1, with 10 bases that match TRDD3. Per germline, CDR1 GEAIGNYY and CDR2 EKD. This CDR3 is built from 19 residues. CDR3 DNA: TGTGCCCGTGAAGGGAGTCGACTGGGGGATGGAATGTGCACCGATAAACTCATCTTT. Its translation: CAREGSRLGDGMCTDKLIF.

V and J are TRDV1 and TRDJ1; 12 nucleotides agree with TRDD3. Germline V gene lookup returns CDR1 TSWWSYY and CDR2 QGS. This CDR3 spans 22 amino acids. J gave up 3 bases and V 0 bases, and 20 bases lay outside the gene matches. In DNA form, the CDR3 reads TGTGCTCTTGGGGAACTCCGCCTTCCTACTCGGGTACTGGGGGATACCGCCGATAAACTCATCTTT. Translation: CALGELRLPTRVLGDTADKLIF.

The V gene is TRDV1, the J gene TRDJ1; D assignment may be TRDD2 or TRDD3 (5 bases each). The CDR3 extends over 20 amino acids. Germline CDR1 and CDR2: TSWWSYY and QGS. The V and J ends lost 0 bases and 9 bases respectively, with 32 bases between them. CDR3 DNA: TGTGCTCTTGGGGAACTATTCGCCTACGGCTGGGCCGACCAAGCGTCCGAACTCATCTTT. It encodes CALGELFAYGWADQASELIF.

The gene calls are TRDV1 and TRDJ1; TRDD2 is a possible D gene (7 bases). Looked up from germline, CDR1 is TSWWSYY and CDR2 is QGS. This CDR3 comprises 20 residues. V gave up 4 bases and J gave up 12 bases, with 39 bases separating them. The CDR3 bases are TGTGCTCTTGGGGCGCCGCCTTCCTGGGGACTGGGAGTTGCGGCGTGGGGGGTCATCTTT. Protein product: CALGAPPSWGLGVAAWGVIF.

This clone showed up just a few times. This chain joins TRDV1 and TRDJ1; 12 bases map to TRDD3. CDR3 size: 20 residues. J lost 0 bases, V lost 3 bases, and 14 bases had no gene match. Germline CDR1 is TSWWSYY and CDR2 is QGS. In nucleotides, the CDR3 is TGTGCTCTTGGGGACACCACTCGTACTGGGGGATACTACAACACCGATAAACTCATCTTT. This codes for CALGDTTRTGGYYNTDKLIF.

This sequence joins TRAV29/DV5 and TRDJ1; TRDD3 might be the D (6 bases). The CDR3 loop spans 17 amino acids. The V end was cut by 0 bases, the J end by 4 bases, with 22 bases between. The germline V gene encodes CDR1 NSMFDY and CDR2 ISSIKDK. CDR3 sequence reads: CAASVFRCGGVYDKLIF. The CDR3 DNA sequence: TGTGCAGCAAGCGTTTTCAGGTGTGGGGGGGTATACGATAAACTCATCTTT.

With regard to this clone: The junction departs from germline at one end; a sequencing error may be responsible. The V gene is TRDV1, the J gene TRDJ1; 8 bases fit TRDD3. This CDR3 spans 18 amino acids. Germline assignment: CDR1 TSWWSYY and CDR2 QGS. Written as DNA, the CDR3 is TGTGCTCTTGGGGAGTCTGGGGGACGAACCTCCAACACCGATAAACACATCTTT. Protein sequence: CALGESGGRTSNTDKHIF.

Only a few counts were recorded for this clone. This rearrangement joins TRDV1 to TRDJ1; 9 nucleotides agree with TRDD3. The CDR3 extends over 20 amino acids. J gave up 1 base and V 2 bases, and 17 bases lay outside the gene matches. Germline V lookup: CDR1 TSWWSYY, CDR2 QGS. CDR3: CALGESGSCGDTRCTDKLIF. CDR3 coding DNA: TGTGCTCTTGGGGAATCGGGGTCCTGTGGGGATACGCGTTGCACCGATAAACTCATCTTT.

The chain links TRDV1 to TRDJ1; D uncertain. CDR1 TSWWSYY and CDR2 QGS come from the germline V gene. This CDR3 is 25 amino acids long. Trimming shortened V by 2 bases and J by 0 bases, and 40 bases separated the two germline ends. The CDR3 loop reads CALGEMVPLPVQGPLKGPYTDKLIF. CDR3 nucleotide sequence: TGTGCTCTTGGGGAAATGGTACCCTTGCCCGTCCAAGGGCCTCTTAAGGGTCCGTACACCGATAAACTCATCTTT.

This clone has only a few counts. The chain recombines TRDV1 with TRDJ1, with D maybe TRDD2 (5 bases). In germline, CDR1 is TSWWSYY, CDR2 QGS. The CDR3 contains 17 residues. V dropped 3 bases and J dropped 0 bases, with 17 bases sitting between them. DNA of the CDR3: TGTGCTCTTGGGGACTCATTTCCTCGAAGGTACACCGATAAACTCATCTTT. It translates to CALGDSFPRRYTDKLIF.

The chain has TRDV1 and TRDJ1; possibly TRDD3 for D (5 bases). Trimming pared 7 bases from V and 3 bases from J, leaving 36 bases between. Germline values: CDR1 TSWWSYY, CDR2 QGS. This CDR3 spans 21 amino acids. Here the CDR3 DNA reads TGTGCTCTTGCCCCGTCTACCGTTACTGGATTATCTGGGTCGTACGCCGATAAACTCATCTTT. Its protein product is CALAPSTVTGLSGSYADKLIF.

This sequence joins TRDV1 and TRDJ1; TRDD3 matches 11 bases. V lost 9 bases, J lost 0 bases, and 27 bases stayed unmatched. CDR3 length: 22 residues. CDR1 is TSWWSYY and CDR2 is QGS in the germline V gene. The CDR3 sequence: CALPVPSPTYWGISPYTDKLIF. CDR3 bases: TGTGCTCTCCCAGTTCCTAGCCCGACGTACTGGGGGATATCTCCGTACACCGATAAACTCATCTTT.

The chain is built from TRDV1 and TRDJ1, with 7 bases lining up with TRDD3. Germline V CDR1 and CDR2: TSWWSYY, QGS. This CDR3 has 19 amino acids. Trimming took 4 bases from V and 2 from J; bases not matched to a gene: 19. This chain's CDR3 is CALGASTKRAGGGTDKLIF. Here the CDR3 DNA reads TGTGCTCTTGGGGCTTCTACCAAGAGGGCTGGGGGGGGGACCGATAAACTCATCTTT.

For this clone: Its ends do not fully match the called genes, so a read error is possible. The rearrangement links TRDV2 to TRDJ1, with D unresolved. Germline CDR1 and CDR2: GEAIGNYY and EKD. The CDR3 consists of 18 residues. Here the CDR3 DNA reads TGTGCCTGTGGCACCACTGCGGGTCGCCATTTGTACACCGATAAACTCATCTTT. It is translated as CACGTTAGRHLYTDKLIF.

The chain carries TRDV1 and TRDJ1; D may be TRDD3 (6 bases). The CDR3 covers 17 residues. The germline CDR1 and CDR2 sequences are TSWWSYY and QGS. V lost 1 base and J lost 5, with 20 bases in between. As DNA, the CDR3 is TGTGCTCTTGGGGAACCCTGTACTGGGAGTGGGGCAGATAAACTCATCTTT. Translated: CALGEPCTGSGADKLIF.

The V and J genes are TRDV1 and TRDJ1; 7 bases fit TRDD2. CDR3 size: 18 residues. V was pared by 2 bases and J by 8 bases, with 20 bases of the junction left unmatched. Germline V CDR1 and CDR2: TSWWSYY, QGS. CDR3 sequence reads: CALGEGTLPQKRIAKLIF. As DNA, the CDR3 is TGTGCTCTTGGGGAAGGAACCCTTCCTCAAAAGAGGATAGCAAAACTCATCTTT.

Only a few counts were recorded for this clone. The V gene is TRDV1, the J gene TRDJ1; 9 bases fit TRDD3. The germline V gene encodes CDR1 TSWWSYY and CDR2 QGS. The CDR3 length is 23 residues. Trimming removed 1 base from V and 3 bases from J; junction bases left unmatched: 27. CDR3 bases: TGTGCTCTTGGGGAACCCCCGTCGCGTTATGTTTTCGACACTGGGGGACACCCCGATAAACTCATCTTT. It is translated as CALGEPPSRYVFDTGGHPDKLIF.